This T cell receptor beta chain was profiled in a study of T cell repertoires in cytomegalovirus infection. CDR1 and CDR2 (germline): MNHEY, SVGEGT. The CDR3 extends over 14 amino acids. The V end was cut by 7 bases, the J end by 0 bases, with 11 bases between. This clonotype was picked up a small number of times. The antigen remains unidentified. TCRdb recomputed calls from the reads with MiXCR, one row per CDR3 protein. The data show about 830,000 distinct CDR3 sequences, roughly 33% seen once. Study-level results: It was HLA-C-restricted CMV-specific TCR beta clonotypes that dominated the response ex vivo. Summed frequency of public TCR beta families distinguished CMV carriers with the relevant HLA.

Sequencing used cultured CD8+ T cells from PBMCs, obtained from culture after CMV antigen stimulation. This clonotype was obtained from a human donor in good health (CMV status not recorded). Some clones in this sample may be carry-over from other donors' samples. The rearrangement joins TRBV6-2 or TRBV6-3 to TRBJ2-3, with a possible D match to TRBD2 (6 bases). The CDR3 DNA reads as TGTGCCAGCACCCGACTAGGCAGCACAGATACGCAGTATTTT. Its translation: CASTRLGSTDTQYF.